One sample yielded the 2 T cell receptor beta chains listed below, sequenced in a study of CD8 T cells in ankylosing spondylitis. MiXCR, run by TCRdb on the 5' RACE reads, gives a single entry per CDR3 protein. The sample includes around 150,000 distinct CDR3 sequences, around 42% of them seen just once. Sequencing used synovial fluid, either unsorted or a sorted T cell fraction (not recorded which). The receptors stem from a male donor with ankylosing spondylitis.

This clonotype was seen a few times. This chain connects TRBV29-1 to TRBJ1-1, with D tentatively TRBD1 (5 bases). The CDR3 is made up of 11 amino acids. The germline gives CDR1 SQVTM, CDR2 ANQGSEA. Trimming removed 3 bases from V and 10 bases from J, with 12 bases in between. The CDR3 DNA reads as TGCAGCGTTGAGTGGGGGGATCGAGCTTTCTTT. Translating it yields CSVEWGDRAFF.

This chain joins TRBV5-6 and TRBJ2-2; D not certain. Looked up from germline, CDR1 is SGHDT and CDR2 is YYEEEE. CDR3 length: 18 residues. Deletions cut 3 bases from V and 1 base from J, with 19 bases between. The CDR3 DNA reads TGTGCCAGCAGCTCCCTTAGTGACCTTTATTTGAACACCGGGGAGCTGTTTTTT. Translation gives CASSSLSDLYLNTGELFF.